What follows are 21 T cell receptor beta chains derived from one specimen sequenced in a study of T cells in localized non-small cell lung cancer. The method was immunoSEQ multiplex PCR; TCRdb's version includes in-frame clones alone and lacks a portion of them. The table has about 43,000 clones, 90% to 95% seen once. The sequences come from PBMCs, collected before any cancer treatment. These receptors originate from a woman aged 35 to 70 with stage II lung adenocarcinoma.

The CDR3 DNA reads as TGCGCCAGCAGCCCTCCCTCAGGGCAGAGTGGCTACACCTTC. Translation: CASSPPSGQSGYTF. The rearrangement joins TRBV5-1 to TRBJ1-2, with D tentatively TRBD1 (5 bases). The CDR3 extends over 14 amino acids. V was pared by 4 bases and J by 7 bases, with 17 bases between. CDR1 SGHRS and CDR2 YFSETQ come from the germline V gene.

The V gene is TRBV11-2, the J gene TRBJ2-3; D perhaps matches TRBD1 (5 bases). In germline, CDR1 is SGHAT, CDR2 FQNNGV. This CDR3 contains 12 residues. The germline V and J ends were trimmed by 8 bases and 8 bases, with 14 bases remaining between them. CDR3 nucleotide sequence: TGTGCCAGCGCCCCTCCTCAGGGTACGCAGTATTTT. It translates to CASAPPQGTQYF.

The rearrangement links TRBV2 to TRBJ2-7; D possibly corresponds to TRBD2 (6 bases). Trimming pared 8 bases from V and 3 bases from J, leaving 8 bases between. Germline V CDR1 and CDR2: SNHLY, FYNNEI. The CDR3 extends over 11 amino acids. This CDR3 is CASREIYEQYF. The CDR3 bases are TGTGCCAGCCGGGAGATCTACGAGCAGTACTTC.

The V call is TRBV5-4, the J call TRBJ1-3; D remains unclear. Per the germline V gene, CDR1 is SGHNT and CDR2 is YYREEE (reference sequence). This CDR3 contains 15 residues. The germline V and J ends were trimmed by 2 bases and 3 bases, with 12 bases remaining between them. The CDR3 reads CASSLDVGFGNTIYF. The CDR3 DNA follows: TGTGCCAGCAGCTTAGATGTAGGGTTTGGAAACACCATATATTTT.

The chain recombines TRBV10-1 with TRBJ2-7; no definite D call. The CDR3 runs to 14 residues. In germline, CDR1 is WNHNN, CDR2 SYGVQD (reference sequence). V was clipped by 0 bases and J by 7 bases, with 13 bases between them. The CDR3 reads CASSESGRMREQYF. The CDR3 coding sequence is TGCGCCAGCAGTGAGTCGGGCAGGATGCGGGAGCAGTACTTC.

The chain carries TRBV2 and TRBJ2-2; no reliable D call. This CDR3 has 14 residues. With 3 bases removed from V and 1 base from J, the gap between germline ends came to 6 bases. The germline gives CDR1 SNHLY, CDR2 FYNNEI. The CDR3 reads CASSDYLNTGELFF. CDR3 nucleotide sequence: TGTGCCAGCAGTGACTACTTGAACACCGGGGAGCTGTTTTTT.

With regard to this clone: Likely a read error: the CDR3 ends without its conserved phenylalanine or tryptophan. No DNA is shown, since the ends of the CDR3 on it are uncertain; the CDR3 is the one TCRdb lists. CDR3 in amino acids: CASSVGAVSSL. V gene TRBV5-6 combines with J gene TRBJ2-7; the D call TRBD2 from the table was never checked on the DNA. The V gene's germline CDR1 is SGHDT and CDR2 YYEEEE. Both ends counted, the CDR3 spans 11 residues.

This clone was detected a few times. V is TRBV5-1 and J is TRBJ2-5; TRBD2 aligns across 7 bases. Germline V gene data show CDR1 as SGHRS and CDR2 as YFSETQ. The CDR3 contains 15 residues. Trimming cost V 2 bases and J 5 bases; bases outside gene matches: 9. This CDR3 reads CASSLEGGPGETQYF. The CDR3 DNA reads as TGCGCCAGCAGCTTAGAGGGAGGGCCGGGGGAGACCCAGTACTTC.

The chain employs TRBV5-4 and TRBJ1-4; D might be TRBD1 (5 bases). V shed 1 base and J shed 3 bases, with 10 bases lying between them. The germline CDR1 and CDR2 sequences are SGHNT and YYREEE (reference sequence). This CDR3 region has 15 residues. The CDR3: CASSLFSGSNEKLFF. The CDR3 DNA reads TGTGCCAGCAGCTTGTTTTCAGGGTCTAATGAAAAACTGTTTTTT.

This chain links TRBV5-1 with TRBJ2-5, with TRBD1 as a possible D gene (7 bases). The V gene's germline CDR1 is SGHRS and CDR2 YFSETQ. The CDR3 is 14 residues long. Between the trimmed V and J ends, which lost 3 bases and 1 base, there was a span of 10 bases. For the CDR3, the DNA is TGCGCCAGCAGCTGGCAGGGGGGCCAAGAGACCCAGTACTTC. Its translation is CASSWQGGQETQYF.

For the CDR3, the DNA is TGTGCCAGCAGCTTAGGGCGGATGGGTGAGCAGTTCTTC. Amino acid sequence: CASSLGRMGEQFF. V and J are TRBV7-8 and TRBJ2-1; D is uncertain. The length of the CDR3 is 13 residues. Germline CDR1 reads SGHVS; CDR2 reads FQNEAQ. V was cut by 1 base and J by 9 bases, with 10 bases left in between. Together with reference TRBV7-8 and TRBJ2-1, the CDR3 gives the full variable domain: GAGVSQSPRYKVAKRGQDVALRCDPISGHVSLFWYQQALGQGPEFLTYFQNEAQLDKSGLPSDRFFAERPEGSVSTLKIQRTQQEDSAVYLCASSLGRMGEQFFGPGTRLTVL.

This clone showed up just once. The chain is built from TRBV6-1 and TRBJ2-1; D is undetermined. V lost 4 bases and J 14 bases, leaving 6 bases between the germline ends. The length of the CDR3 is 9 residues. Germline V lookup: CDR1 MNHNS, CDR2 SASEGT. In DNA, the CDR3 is TGTGCCAGCAGTGTCGGCGAGTTCTTC. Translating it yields CASSVGEFF.

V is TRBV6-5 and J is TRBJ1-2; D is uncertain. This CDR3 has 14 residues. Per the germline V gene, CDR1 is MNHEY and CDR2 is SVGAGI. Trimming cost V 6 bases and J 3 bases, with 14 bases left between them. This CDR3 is CASSPVGLDYGYTF. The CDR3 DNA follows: TGTGCCAGCAGCCCCGTAGGACTGGACTATGGCTACACCTTC.

In nucleotides, the CDR3 is TGTGCCAGCAGCTTCGCGAGAGACACCGGGGAGCTGTTTTTT. This codes for CASSFARDTGELFF. The chain joins TRBV7-2 to TRBJ2-2; D not resolved. V lost 3 bases and J 3 bases, leaving 8 bases between the germline ends. CDR1 and CDR2 (germline): SGHTA, FQGNSA. The CDR3 runs to 14 residues.

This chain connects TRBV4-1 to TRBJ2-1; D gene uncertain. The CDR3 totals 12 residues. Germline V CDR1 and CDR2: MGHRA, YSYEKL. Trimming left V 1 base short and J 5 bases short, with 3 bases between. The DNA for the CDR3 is TGCGCCAGCAGCCAAGGGGACAATGAGCAGTTCTTC. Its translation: CASSQGDNEQFF.

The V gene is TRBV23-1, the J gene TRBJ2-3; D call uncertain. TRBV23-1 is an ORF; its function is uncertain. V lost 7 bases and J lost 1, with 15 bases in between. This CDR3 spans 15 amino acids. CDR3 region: CASTLPSSGTDTQYF. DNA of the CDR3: TGCGCCAGCACTCTCCCCTCGTCAGGCACAGATACGCAGTATTTT.

The CDR3, as DNA: TGCGCCAGCAGCTTCGCAGGGGAAGAGACCCAGTACTTC. It encodes CASSFAGEETQYF. The chain is built from TRBV5-1 and TRBJ2-5, with TRBD1 as a possible D gene (6 bases). This CDR3 comprises 13 residues. The V and J ends lost 2 bases and 3 bases respectively, with 8 bases between them. Per the germline V gene, CDR1 is SGHRS and CDR2 is YFSETQ.

The CDR3 loop reads CASSLGTGGNEQFF. The CDR3 DNA follows: TGTGCCAGCAGCTTGGGGACAGGGGGCAATGAGCAGTTCTTC. The chain joins TRBV5-8 to TRBJ2-1; TRBD1 aligns across 10 bases. This CDR3 has 14 residues. The V gene's germline CDR1 is SGHTS and CDR2 YDEGEE. V lost 0 bases, J lost 6 bases, and 0 bases stayed unmatched.

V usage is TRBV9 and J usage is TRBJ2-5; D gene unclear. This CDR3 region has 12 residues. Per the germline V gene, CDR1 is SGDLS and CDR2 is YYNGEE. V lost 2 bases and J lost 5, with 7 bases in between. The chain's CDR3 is CASSVDHETQYF. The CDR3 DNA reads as TGTGCCAGCAGCGTCGATCACGAGACCCAGTACTTC.

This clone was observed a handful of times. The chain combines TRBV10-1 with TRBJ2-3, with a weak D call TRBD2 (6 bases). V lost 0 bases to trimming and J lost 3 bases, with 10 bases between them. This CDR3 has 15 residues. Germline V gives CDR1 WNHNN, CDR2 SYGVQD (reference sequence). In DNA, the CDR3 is TGCGCCAGCAGTGAGTCGGCGGGGCAAACAGATACGCAGTATTTT. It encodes CASSESAGQTDTQYF.

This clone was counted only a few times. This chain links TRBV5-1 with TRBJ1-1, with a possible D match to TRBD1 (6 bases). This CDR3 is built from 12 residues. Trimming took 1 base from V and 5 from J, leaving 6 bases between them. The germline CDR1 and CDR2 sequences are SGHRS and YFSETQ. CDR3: CASSLQGTEAFF. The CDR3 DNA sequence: TGCGCCAGCAGCTTGCAGGGGACTGAAGCTTTCTTT.